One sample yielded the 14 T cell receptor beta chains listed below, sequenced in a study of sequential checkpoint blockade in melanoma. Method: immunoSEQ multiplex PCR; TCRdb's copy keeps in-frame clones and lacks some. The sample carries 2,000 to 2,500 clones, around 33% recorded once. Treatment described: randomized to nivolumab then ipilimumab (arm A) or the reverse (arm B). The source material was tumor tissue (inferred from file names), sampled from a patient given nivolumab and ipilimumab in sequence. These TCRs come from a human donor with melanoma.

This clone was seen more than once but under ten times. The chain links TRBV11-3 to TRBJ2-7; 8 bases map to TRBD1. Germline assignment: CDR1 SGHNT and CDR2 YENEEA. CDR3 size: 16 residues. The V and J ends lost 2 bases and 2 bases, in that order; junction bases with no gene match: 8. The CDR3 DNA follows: TGTGCCAGCAGCTTACAAGGGTCAGGGGGCCCCTACGAGCAGTACTTC. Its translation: CASSLQGSGGPYEQYF.

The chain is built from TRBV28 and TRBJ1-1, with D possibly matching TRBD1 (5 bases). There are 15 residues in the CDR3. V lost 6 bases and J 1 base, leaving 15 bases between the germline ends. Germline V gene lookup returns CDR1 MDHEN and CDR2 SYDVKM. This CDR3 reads CASSRRQNTNTEAFF. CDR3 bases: TGTGCCAGCAGCCGCCGACAGAATACGAACACTGAAGCTTTCTTT.

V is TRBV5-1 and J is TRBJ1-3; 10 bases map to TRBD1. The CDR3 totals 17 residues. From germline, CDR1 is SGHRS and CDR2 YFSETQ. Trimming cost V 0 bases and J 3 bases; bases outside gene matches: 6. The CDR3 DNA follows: TGCGCCAGCAGCTTGGGAGGGGGGACAGGGGATGGAAACACCATATATTTT. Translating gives CASSLGGGTGDGNTIYF. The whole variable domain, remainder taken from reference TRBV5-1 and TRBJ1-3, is KAGVTQTPRYLIKTRGQQVTLSCSPISGHRSVSWYQQTPGQGLQFLFEYFSETQRNKGNFPGRFSGRQFSNSRSEMNVSTLELGDSALYLCASSLGGGTGDGNTIYFGEGSWLTVV.

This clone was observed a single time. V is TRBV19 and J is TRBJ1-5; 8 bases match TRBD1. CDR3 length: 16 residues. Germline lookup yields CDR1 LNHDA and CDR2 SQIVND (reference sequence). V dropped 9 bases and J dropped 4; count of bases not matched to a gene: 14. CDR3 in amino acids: CASQYKTGVANQPQHF. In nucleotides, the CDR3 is TGTGCCAGCCAGTACAAGACAGGGGTGGCAAATCAGCCCCAGCATTTT.

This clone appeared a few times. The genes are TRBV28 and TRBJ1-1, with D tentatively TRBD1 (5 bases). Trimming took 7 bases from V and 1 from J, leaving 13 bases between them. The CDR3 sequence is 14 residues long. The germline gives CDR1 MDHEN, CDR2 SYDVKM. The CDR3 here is CASKRDARNTEAFF. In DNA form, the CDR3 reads TGTGCCAGCAAAAGGGACGCACGGAACACTGAAGCTTTCTTT.

Here the CDR3 reads CASSPHPGAGGTDTQYF. The CDR3, as DNA: TGTGCCAGTAGTCCCCACCCGGGAGCGGGGGGCACAGATACGCAGTATTTT. The chain joins TRBV19 to TRBJ2-3; 8 nucleotides agree with TRBD2. With 5 bases clipped from V and 1 base from J, the junction kept 11 bases outside the gene matches. Germline V gene data show CDR1 as LNHDA and CDR2 as SQIVND (reference sequence). CDR3 length: 17 residues.

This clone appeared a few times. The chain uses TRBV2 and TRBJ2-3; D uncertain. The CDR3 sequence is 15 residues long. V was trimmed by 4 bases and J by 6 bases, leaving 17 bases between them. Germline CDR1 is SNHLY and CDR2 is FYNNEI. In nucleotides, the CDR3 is TGTGCCAGCAGTGCGTTCCCGAGAATCCCCGATACGCAGTATTTT. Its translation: CASSAFPRIPDTQYF.

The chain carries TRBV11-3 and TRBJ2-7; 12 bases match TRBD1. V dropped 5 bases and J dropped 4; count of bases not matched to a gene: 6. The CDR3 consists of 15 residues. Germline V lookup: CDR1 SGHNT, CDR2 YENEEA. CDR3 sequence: CASSPPGQGAYEQYF. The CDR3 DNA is TGTGCCAGCAGCCCACCGGGACAGGGGGCGTACGAGCAGTACTTC.

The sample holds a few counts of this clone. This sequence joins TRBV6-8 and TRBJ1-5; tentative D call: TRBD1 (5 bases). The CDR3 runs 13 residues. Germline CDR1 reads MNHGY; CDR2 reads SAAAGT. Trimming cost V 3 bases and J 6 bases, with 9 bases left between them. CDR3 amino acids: CASSYRGGQPQHF. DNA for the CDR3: TGTGCCAGCAGTTATAGGGGTGGTCAGCCCCAGCATTTT.

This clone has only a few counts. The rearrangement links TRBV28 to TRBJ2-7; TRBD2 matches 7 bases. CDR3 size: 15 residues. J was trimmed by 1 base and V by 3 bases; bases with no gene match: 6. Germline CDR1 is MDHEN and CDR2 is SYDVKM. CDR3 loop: CASSFSLGGSYEQYF. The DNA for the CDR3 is TGTGCCAGCAGTTTTTCTTTGGGAGGGTCCTACGAGCAGTACTTC.

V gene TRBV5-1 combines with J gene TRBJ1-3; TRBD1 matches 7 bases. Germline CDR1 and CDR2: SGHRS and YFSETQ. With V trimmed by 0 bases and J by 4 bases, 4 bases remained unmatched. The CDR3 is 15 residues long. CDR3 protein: CASSLEGAPGNTIYF. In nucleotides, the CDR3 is TGCGCCAGCAGCTTGGAGGGGGCTCCGGGAAACACCATATATTTT.

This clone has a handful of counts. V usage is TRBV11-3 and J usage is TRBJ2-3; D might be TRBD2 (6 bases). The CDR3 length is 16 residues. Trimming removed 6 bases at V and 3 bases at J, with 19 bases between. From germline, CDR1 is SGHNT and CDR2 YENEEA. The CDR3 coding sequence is TGTGCCAGCAGTCTCAATAGCGGAGTGGGGACAGATACGCAGTATTTT. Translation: CASSLNSGVGTDTQYF.

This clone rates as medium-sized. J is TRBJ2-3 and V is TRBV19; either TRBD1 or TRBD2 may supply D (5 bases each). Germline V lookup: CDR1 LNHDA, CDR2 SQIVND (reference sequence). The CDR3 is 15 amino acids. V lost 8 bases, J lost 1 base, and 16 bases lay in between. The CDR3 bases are TGTGCCAGTCGAAACTCCGGGACGGGCACAGATACGCAGTATTTT. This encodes CASRNSGTGTDTQYF.

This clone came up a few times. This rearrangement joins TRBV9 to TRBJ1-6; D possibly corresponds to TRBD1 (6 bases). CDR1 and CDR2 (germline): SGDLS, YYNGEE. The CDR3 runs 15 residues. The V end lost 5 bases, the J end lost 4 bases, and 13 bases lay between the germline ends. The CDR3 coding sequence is TGTGCCAGCAGAACTAGGACAGTTTATAATTCACCCCTCCACTTT. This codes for CASRTRTVYNSPLHF.